This passage covers 16 T cell receptor beta chains from one sample sequenced in a study of cytomegalovirus exposure and HLA in healthy donors. Sequenced by immunoSEQ multiplex PCR; TCRdb stores in-frame clones only, minus some. The sample lists fewer than 200,000 clones, roughly nine tenths seen once, with approximately 7.7% in the top ten. The sample consisted of PBMCs. Receptors originate from a man younger than 45 in good health and CMV-seropositive.

The V gene is TRBV7-2, the J gene TRBJ1-5, with D unclear. The CDR3 spans 17 residues. The V and J ends lost 2 bases and 6 bases respectively, with 20 bases between them. Per germline, CDR1 SGHTA and CDR2 FQGNSA. CDR3 sequence reads: CASSLRPGWEGGQPQHF. DNA of the CDR3: TGTGCCAGCAGCTTACGGCCGGGCTGGGAGGGAGGTCAGCCCCAGCATTTT.

The rearrangement joins TRBV7-2 to TRBJ2-3; D not resolved. The CDR3 sequence is 12 residues long. The ends were cut back, 5 bases at V and 0 bases at J, with 3 bases in the middle. Germline CDR1 and CDR2: SGHTA and FQGNSA. The CDR3 here is CASSTSTDTQYF. DNA of the CDR3: TGTGCCAGCAGCACTAGCACAGATACGCAGTATTTT.

This clone appeared a single time. V is TRBV27 and J is TRBJ2-5, with 8 bases fitting TRBD1. The CDR3 consists of 16 residues. V lost 5 bases and J lost 2; bases outside the gene matches: 10. Per the germline V gene, CDR1 is MNHEY and CDR2 is SMNVEV (reference sequence). CDR3 nucleotide sequence: TGTGCCAGCAGTCCAGGGGGCGACAGGCCTCAAGAGACCCAGTACTTC. Its translation: CASSPGGDRPQETQYF.

V usage is TRBV9 and J usage is TRBJ1-6; TRBD1 matches at 7 bases. The V and J ends lost 3 bases and 9 bases, in that order; junction bases with no gene match: 6. This CDR3 comprises 14 residues. CDR1 and CDR2 (germline): SGDLS, YYNGEE. The CDR3 coding sequence is TGTGCCAGCAGCGGGGACAGCCCCGCTTCACCCCTCCACTTT. Amino acid sequence: CASSGDSPASPLHF.

The chain carries TRBV11-2 and TRBJ1-5; D call uncertain. The CDR3 contains 11 residues. The germline V gene has CDR1 SGHAT and CDR2 FQNNGV. V lost 8 bases and J lost 3, with 5 bases in between. CDR3 in amino acids: CASGDNQPQHF. The CDR3 region has the DNA TGTGCCAGCGGCGACAATCAGCCCCAGCATTTT.

The rearrangement links TRBV5-1 to TRBJ1-1, with D possibly being TRBD1 (5 bases). Trimming pared 0 bases from V and 4 bases from J, leaving 16 bases between. This CDR3 is 16 amino acids long. Germline V gene data show CDR1 as SGHRS and CDR2 as YFSETQ. CDR3 nucleotide sequence: TGCGCCAGCAGCTTGGCCGCTGGACAAGGGGCCACTGAAGCTTTCTTT. Translating gives CASSLAAGQGATEAFF.

V gene TRBV28 combines with J gene TRBJ2-2; TRBD1 matches 7 bases. The CDR3 runs to 16 residues. Per the germline V gene, CDR1 is MDHEN and CDR2 is SYDVKM. V trimming: 3 bases; J trimming: 2 bases; junction bases outside the gene matches: 6. The CDR3 bases are TGTGCCAGCAGTTTCGGGACAGCAATTAACACCGGGGAGCTGTTTTTT. This sequence encodes CASSFGTAINTGELFF.

The rearrangement joins TRBV7-8 to TRBJ2-3; TRBD2 matches at 7 bases. The germline V gene encodes CDR1 SGHVS and CDR2 FQNEAQ. After removal of 0 bases from V and 4 bases from J, the junction contained 10 bases not matched to a gene. This CDR3 comprises 17 residues. CDR3 sequence (DNA): TGTGCCAGCAGCTTAGCCCGGACTAGTCGCCAACCAGATACGCAGTATTTT. Its protein is CASSLARTSRQPDTQYF.

The V and J genes are TRBV27 and TRBJ1-5; D is undetermined. Trimming stripped 6 bases from V and 3 bases from J, with 18 bases between. The CDR3 has 16 amino acids. Looked up from germline, CDR1 is MNHEY and CDR2 is SMNVEV (reference sequence). The CDR3 DNA reads TGTGCCAGCAGCCCCCCGGGTGGTCGGACCAATCAGCCCCAGCATTTT. Protein product: CASSPPGGRTNQPQHF.

The V and J genes are TRBV7-2 and TRBJ2-3, with a tentative D call TRBD1 (6 bases). Trimming cost V 1 base and J 8 bases, with 10 bases left between them. The CDR3 is 13 amino acids. Germline values: CDR1 SGHTA, CDR2 FQGNSA. The CDR3 sequence: CASSLGGPGTQYF. The DNA for the CDR3 is TGTGCCAGCAGCTTAGGGGGGCCAGGTACGCAGTATTTT.

The chain is built from TRBV27 and TRBJ2-1; D could derive from TRBD1 or TRBD2 (5 bases each). Germline V lookup: CDR1 MNHEY, CDR2 SMNVEV (reference sequence). There are 15 residues in the CDR3. The germline V and J ends were trimmed by 5 bases and 9 bases, with 20 bases remaining between them. The CDR3 DNA follows: TGTGCCAGCAGTATCCGGGGACCGAATCTCAGTGAGCAGTTCTTC. This sequence encodes CASSIRGPNLSEQFF.

The chain combines TRBV11-2 with TRBJ2-1; possibly TRBD1 for D (6 bases). Germline V gene data show CDR1 as SGHAT and CDR2 as FQNNGV. The CDR3 covers 14 residues. V gave up 0 bases and J gave up 4 bases, with 7 bases separating them. DNA for the CDR3: TGTGCCAGCAGCTTAGACGGACAGTACAATGAGCAGTTCTTC. Translated: CASSLDGQYNEQFF.

The rearrangement joins TRBV6-4 to TRBJ1-5; D remains ambiguous. With 5 bases removed from V and 0 bases from J, the gap between germline ends came to 5 bases. The CDR3 contains 13 residues. Germline V CDR1 and CDR2: MRHNA, SNTAGT. The CDR3 DNA reads as TGTGCCAGCAGTCCGTATAGCAATCAGCCCCAGCATTTT. It encodes CASSPYSNQPQHF.

The V gene is TRBV29-1, the J gene TRBJ2-1, with D perhaps TRBD2 (8 bases). The CDR3 loop spans 15 amino acids. CDR1 is SQVTM, CDR2 ANQGSEA, per germline. V was trimmed by 7 bases and J by 5 bases, leaving 21 bases between them. CDR3 nucleotides: TGCAGCGCCACGGGAGGGGGCAGATGGAACAATGAGCAGTTCTTC. Translated, it gives CSATGGGRWNNEQFF.

This clone appeared a few times. The chain employs TRBV5-1 and TRBJ1-2; TRBD1 matches 7 bases. V dropped 4 bases and J dropped 0; count of bases not matched to a gene: 6. Germline CDR1 SGHRS, CDR2 YFSETQ. The CDR3 is 15 residues long. The DNA of the CDR3 is TGCGCCAGCAGCATTACGACAGGGACTAACTATGGCTACACCTTC. Protein: CASSITTGTNYGYTF.

This clone is a singleton in its sample. This chain joins TRBV27 and TRBJ1-5; tentative D call: TRBD1 (6 bases). Germline loops: CDR1 MNHEY, CDR2 SMNVEV (reference sequence). CDR3 length: 14 residues. The V and J ends lost 5 bases and 5 bases respectively, with 13 bases between them. CDR3 sequence (DNA): TGTGCCAGCAGTATAATTCAGGGGTATCAGCCCCAGCATTTT. It yields the protein CASSIIQGYQPQHF.